This T cell receptor beta chain was found in a study of T cells in localized non-small cell lung cancer. Points from the study as a whole: There was higher T cell clonality in uninvolved adjacent lung than in tumor, and it was highest there. Adjacent lung had a median about 60 of the 100 largest tumor clones.

TCRdb's copy holds only in-frame clones and misses some; the assay was immunoSEQ multiplex PCR. The sample lists about 6,300 clones; approximately 16% were seen once. Samples of adjacent lung (free of atypia) were collected at least 2 cm from the tumor margin. CDR3 length: 15 residues. The V gene's germline CDR1 is MDHEN and CDR2 SYDVKM. Deletions cut 5 bases from V and 0 bases from J, with 11 bases between. Only a few counts were recorded for this clone. Its target is not known. This clonotype originated in a male donor older than 55 with stage II squamous cell lung carcinoma. V usage is TRBV28 and J usage is TRBJ1-3; D uncertain. This specimen was normal lung tissue next to the tumor, taken before any cancer treatment. CDR3 coding DNA: TGTGCCAGCAGTCTAGGACTGATCTCTGGAAACACCATATATTTT. As protein: CASSLGLISGNTIYF. Full variable domain (rest looked up from reference TRBV28 and TRBJ1-3): DVKVTQSSRYLVKRTGEKVFLECVQDMDHENMFWYRQDPGLGLRLIYFSYDVKMKEKGDIPEGYSVSREKKERFSLILESASTNQTSMYLCASSLGLISGNTIYFGEGSWLTVV.